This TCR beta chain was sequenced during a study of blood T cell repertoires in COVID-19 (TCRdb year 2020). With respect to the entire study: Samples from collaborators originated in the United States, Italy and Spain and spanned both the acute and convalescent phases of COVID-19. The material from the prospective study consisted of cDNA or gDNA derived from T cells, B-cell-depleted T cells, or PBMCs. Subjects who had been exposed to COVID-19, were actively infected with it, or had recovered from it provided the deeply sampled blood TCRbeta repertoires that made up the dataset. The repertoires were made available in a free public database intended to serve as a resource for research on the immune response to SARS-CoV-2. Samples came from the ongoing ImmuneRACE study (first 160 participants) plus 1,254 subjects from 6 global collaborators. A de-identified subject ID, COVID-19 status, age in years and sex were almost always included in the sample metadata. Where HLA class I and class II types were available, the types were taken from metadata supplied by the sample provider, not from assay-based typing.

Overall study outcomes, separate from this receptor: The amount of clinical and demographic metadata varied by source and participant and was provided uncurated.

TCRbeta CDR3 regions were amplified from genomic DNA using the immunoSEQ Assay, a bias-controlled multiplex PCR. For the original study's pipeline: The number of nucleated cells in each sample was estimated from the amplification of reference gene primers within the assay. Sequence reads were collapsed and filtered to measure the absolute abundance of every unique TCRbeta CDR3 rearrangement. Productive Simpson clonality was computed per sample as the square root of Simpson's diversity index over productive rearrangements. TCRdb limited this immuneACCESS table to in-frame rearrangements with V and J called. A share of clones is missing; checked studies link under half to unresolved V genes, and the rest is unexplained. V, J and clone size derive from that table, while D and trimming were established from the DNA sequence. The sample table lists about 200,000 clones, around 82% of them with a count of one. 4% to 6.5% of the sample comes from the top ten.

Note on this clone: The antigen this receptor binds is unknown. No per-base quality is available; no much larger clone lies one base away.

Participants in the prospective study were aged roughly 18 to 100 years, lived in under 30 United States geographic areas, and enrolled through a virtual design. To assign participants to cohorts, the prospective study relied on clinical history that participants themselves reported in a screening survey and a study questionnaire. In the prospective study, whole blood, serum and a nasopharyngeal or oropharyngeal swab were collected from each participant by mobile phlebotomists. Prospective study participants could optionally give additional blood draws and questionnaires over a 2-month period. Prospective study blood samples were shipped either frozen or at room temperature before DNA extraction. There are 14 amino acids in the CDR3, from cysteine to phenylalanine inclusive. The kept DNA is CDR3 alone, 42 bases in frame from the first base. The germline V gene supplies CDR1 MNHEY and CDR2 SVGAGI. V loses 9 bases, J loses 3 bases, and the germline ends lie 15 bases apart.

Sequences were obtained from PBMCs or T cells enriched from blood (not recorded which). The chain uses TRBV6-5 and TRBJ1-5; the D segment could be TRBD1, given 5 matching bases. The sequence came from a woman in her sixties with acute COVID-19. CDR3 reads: CASNLRGNNQPQHF. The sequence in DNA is TGTGCCAGTAACCTAAGGGGTAACAATCAGCCCCAGCATTTT.